Reported below is one TCR beta chain. TCRdb's table, derived via immunoSEQ multiplex PCR, lists solely in-frame clones and lacks some. The sample holds hundreds of thousands of clones, approximately 86% seen once. The sample originates from a study of blood T cell repertoires in COVID-19. Per the germline V gene, CDR1 is LGHDT and CDR2 is YNNKEL (reference sequence). The germline V and J ends were trimmed by 4 bases and 6 bases, with 18 bases remaining between them. The CDR3 length is 15 residues. This TCR derives from a man between 65 and 85 years old with acute or convalescent COVID-19. Sequenced input: peripheral blood. The V and J genes are TRBV3-1 (or the pseudogene TRBV3-2) and TRBJ1-1; unclear D gene. The CDR3 sequence is CASSPRHRKAPEAFF. Here the CDR3 DNA reads TGTGCCAGCAGCCCGAGACATAGGAAGGCCCCTGAAGCTTTCTTT.